The source of this T cell receptor (beta chain) is a study of shared clonotypes between healthy human individuals. Several immunoSEQ plates received, in even portions, the genomic DNA of each subset. Sequencing used immunoSEQ multiplex PCR; TCRdb keeps in-frame clones, though not all of them. The data contain about 2.3 million clones, around 90% of them singletons. With 7 bases clipped from V and 15 bases from J, the junction kept 9 bases outside the gene matches. Per germline, CDR1 MNHNS and CDR2 SASEGT. CDR3 length: 11 residues. This chain uses TRBV6-1 with TRBJ2-1; 7 bases agree with TRBD1. Sequenced sample: naive CD4+ T cells from PBMCs. Subset noted: CD45RA+ positively selected. This TCR was sampled from a man in his late teens or twenties in good health. Some clones in this sample may be carry-over from other donors' samples. The CDR3: CASNAWAGGFF. The CDR3 nucleotides are TGTGCCAGCAATGCTTGGGCAGGGGGGTTCTTC.